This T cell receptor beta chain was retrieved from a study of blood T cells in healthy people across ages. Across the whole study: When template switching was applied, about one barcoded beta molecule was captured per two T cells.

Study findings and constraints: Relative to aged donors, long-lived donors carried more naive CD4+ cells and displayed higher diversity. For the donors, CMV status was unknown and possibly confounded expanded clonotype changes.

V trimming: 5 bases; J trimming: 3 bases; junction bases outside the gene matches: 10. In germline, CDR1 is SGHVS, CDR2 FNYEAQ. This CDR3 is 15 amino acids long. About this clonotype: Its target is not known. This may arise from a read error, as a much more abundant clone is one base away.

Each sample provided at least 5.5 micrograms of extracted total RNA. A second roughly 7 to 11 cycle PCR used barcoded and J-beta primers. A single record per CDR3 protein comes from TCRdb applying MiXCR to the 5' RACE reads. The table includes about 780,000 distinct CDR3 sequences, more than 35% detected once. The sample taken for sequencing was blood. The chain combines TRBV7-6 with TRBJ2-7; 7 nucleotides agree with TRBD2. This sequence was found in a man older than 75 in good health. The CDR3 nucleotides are TGTGCCAGCAGCCCTAGCTCCCGGGGGGTCTACGAGCAGTACTTC. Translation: CASSPSSRGVYEQYF.